The 31 T cell receptor beta chains given below trace back to one sample, sequenced in a study of T-cell reconstitution after alpha-beta-depleted transplantation in children. The library targeted TCRbeta and was prepared with unique molecular identifiers. In TCRdb, the PCR reads were re-called with MiXCR into one record per CDR3 protein. The sample includes approximately 980,000 distinct CDR3 sequences, less than 30% of them seen just once. Specimen: PBMCs, mostly from graft donor cells, collected 360 days after TCRalphabeta/CD19-depleted stem cell transplant. The receptors come from a boy under two years old who had a stem cell transplant for SCID, so the T cells may come from the graft donor.

The chain joins TRBV5-1 to TRBJ2-1, with D unclear. The CDR3 loop spans 14 amino acids. The germline V gene has CDR1 SGHRS and CDR2 YFSETQ. Trimming cost V 2 bases and J 2 bases, with 8 bases left between them. The CDR3 coding sequence is TGCGCCAGCAGCTTTCAATACACCTACAATGAGCAGTTCTTC. Translation gives CASSFQYTYNEQFF.

In this sample, this clonotype turned up a few times. The chain combines TRBV9 with TRBJ2-1; 14 bases map to TRBD2. V gave up 7 bases and J gave up 3 bases; unmatched junction bases: 6. Germline CDR1 SGDLS, CDR2 YYNGEE. The CDR3 runs to 16 residues. In DNA form, the CDR3 reads TGTGCCAGCGCAGGACTAGCGGGGGGCCACTACAATGAGCAGTTCTTC. It is translated as CASAGLAGGHYNEQFF.

This sequence joins TRBV12-3 or TRBV12-4 and TRBJ1-1; 8 nucleotides match TRBD1. The CDR3 sequence is 15 residues long. The ends lost 1 base at V and 3 bases at J; junction bases unmatched: 4. CDR3 bases: TGTGCCAGCAGTTTAGGTCCAGGGGGCTACACTGAAGCTTTCTTT. Its translation is CASSLGPGGYTEAFF.

This clonotype came up a few times. The rearrangement links TRBV6-5 to TRBJ1-1, with D unresolved. The CDR3 length is 15 residues. The germline V gene encodes CDR1 MNHEY and CDR2 SVGAGI. Trimming took off 0 bases at V and 0 bases at J, with 8 bases between the two ends. The CDR3 nucleotides are TGTGCCAGCAGTTACTCGTACGGACTGAACACTGAAGCTTTCTTT. It specifies CASSYSYGLNTEAFF.

The sample holds many counts of this clonotype. This chain links TRBV14 with TRBJ1-1; tentative D call: TRBD1 (5 bases). The germline V and J ends were trimmed by 4 bases and 0 bases, with 12 bases remaining between them. CDR3 length: 15 amino acids. Germline-derived CDR1 and CDR2 are SGHDN and FVKESK. CDR3 in DNA: TGTGCCAGCAGCCTTTTACAGGAACTGAACACTGAAGCTTTCTTT. Protein: CASSLLQELNTEAFF.

This clonotype has more than one count but fewer than ten. The chain uses TRBV7-9 and TRBJ1-1; D remains ambiguous. Per germline, CDR1 SEHNR and CDR2 FQNEAQ (reference sequence). This CDR3 has 15 amino acids. Trimming removed 1 base from V and 2 bases from J, with 11 bases in between. Written as DNA, the CDR3 is TGTGCCAGCAGCTTAGGTGGCAAGCCTAACACTGAAGCTTTCTTT. Residues: CASSLGGKPNTEAFF.

The table lists this clonotype with a few counts. This rearrangement joins TRBV7-7 to TRBJ2-3, with D perhaps TRBD2 (5 bases). Germline values: CDR1 SSHAT, CDR2 FNYEAQ (reference sequence). Trimming shortened V by 5 bases and J by 9 bases, and 21 bases separated the two germline ends. This CDR3 spans 15 amino acids. Here the CDR3 DNA reads TGTGCCAGCAGCCCCTCTTTGGCGGATGGCGGGACGCAGTATTTT. It yields the protein CASSPSLADGGTQYF.

A few counts support this clonotype. V gene TRBV9 combines with J gene TRBJ2-1; possibly TRBD2 for D (7 bases). Looked up from germline, CDR1 is SGDLS and CDR2 is YYNGEE. With 7 bases removed from V and 3 bases from J, the gap between germline ends came to 17 bases. This CDR3 has 15 amino acids. For the CDR3, the DNA is TGTGCCAGCGGGGGGGCCTCCGGAGGCTACAATGAGCAGTTCTTC. This codes for CASGGASGGYNEQFF.

The genes are TRBV29-1 and TRBJ2-7; D possibly uses TRBD1 or TRBD2 (5 bases each). The V end was cut by 4 bases, the J end by 0 bases, with 22 bases between. CDR3 length equals 17 residues. Per the germline V gene, CDR1 is SQVTM and CDR2 is ANQGSEA. The CDR3 sequence: CSVGGSDGSKSSYEQYF. The CDR3 DNA is TGCAGCGTTGGGGGGTCCGACGGCTCCAAGAGCTCCTACGAGCAGTACTTC.

This clonotype was seen only a few times. The CDR3, as DNA: TGCGCCAGCAGCCCCTCCTTAACATCAGACTATGGCTACACCTTC. Its protein product is CASSPSLTSDYGYTF. V and J are TRBV5-1 and TRBJ1-2, with no clear D. This CDR3 has 15 residues. V shed 4 bases and J shed 3 bases, with 16 bases lying between them. Germline V gene lookup returns CDR1 SGHRS and CDR2 YFSETQ. The full variable domain, in which reference TRBV5-1 and TRBJ1-2 provide the parts outside the CDR3, is KAGVTQTPRYLIKTRGQQVTLSCSPISGHRSVSWYQQTPGQGLQFLFEYFSETQRNKGNFPGRFSGRQFSNSRSEMNVSTLELGDSALYLCASSPSLTSDYGYTFGSGTRLTVV.

This clonotype has more than one count but fewer than ten. V is TRBV28 and J is TRBJ1-2, with unresolved D. The germline CDR1 and CDR2 sequences are MDHEN and SYDVKM. Trimming left V 11 bases short and J 4 bases short, with 14 bases between. This CDR3 has 12 residues. The CDR3 bases are TGTGCCGCCACCCGGTCTACCTATGGCTACACCTTC. It translates to CAATRSTYGYTF.

This clonotype occurred a few times. This chain joins TRBV4-2 and TRBJ2-7; D uncertain. The CDR3 is 16 residues long. V lost 0 bases, J lost 4 bases, and 16 bases lay in between. Germline V CDR1 and CDR2: LGHNA, YNFKEQ. CDR3 region: CASSQDHVARLYEQYF. The CDR3 DNA follows: TGTGCCAGCAGCCAAGATCACGTGGCTAGATTGTACGAGCAGTACTTC.

This clonotype was seen a few times. The chain joins TRBV4-3 to TRBJ1-4, with D unclear. CDR1 and CDR2 from the germline V gene are LGHNA and YSLEER. With 7 bases removed from V and 4 bases from J, the gap between germline ends came to 13 bases. The CDR3 extends over 14 amino acids. In DNA form, the CDR3 reads TGCGCCAGCACCCGGGCGAGAGATAATGAAAAACTGTTTTTT. Encoded protein: CASTRARDNEKLFF.

For the CDR3, the DNA is TGTGCCAGCCACCGGCGGGCGTCCCCAAAGGAGACCCAGTACTTC. Its protein product is CASHRRASPKETQYF. The genes are TRBV28 and TRBJ2-5; tentative D call: TRBD2 (5 bases). Germline loops: CDR1 MDHEN, CDR2 SYDVKM. V was trimmed by 8 bases and J by 5 bases, leaving 21 bases between them. CDR3 length: 15 amino acids.

The rearrangement uses TRBV5-1 and TRBJ2-1, with TRBD2 identical over 13 bases. Unmatched junction bases numbered 6, after V lost 7 bases and J lost 5 bases. Germline V lookup: CDR1 SGHRS, CDR2 YFSETQ. The CDR3 is made up of 15 amino acids. The CDR3 DNA sequence: TGCGCCAGCTGGGGACTAGCGGGGATTCACAATGAGCAGTTCTTC. It translates to CASWGLAGIHNEQFF. Supplemented by reference TRBV5-1 and TRBJ2-1, the full variable domain reads KAGVTQTPRYLIKTRGQQVTLSCSPISGHRSVSWYQQTPGQGLQFLFEYFSETQRNKGNFPGRFSGRQFSNSRSEMNVSTLELGDSALYLCASWGLAGIHNEQFFGPGTRLTVL.

The V and J genes are TRBV5-1 and TRBJ2-5; either TRBD1 or TRBD2 may supply D (5 bases each). CDR3 length: 14 residues. Germline loops: CDR1 SGHRS, CDR2 YFSETQ. V was trimmed by 0 bases and J by 3 bases, leaving 9 bases between them. The CDR3 here is CASSLAGAEETQYF. Written as DNA, the CDR3 is TGCGCCAGCAGCTTGGCCGGGGCGGAAGAGACCCAGTACTTC.

This clonotype has only a few counts. The V and J genes are TRBV11-2 and TRBJ2-5; D gene ambiguous. Germline V gene data show CDR1 as SGHAT and CDR2 as FQNNGV. The CDR3 is made up of 14 amino acids. The V end was cut by 1 base, the J end by 5 bases, with 11 bases between. CDR3 residues: CASSLGARPETQYF. DNA of the CDR3: TGTGCCAGCAGCTTAGGGGCCCGGCCGGAGACCCAGTACTTC.

This chain uses TRBV4-1 with TRBJ2-7; D is ambiguous. From germline, CDR1 is MGHRA and CDR2 YSYEKL. The V gene lost 4 bases and the J gene lost 2 bases, with 9 bases spanning the gap. This CDR3 comprises 13 residues. As DNA, the CDR3 is TGCGCCAGCAGCCTGATGTTACCCTACGAGCAGTACTTC. Translation: CASSLMLPYEQYF.

The rearrangement links TRBV5-1 to TRBJ1-1, with 7 bases aligning to TRBD1. V lost 2 bases, J lost 2 bases, and 12 bases stayed unmatched. The germline CDR1 and CDR2 sequences are SGHRS and YFSETQ. The CDR3 totals 17 residues. In DNA, the CDR3 is TGCGCCAGCAGCTTCGGAAAAGGGACAGAGTTAAACACTGAAGCTTTCTTT. Translating it yields CASSFGKGTELNTEAFF.

This clonotype was picked up one time. The chain employs TRBV4-2 and TRBJ1-4; 7 bases fit TRBD1. This CDR3 has 18 residues. In germline, CDR1 is LGHNA, CDR2 YNFKEQ. Trimming took 0 bases from V and 0 from J; bases not matched to a gene: 7. The CDR3 nucleotides are TGTGCCAGCAGCCAAGACCGACAGGGCTTTGCAACTAATGAAAAACTGTTTTTT. Translated: CASSQDRQGFATNEKLFF.

The chain employs TRBV5-5 and TRBJ2-7; D is undetermined. The CDR3 sequence is 12 residues long. Germline lookup yields CDR1 SGHKS and CDR2 YYEKEE (reference sequence). The V and J ends lost 3 bases and 3 bases respectively, with 7 bases between them. In DNA form, the CDR3 reads TGTGCCAGCAGCTGGGGATTCTACGAGCAGTACTTC. It codes for CASSWGFYEQYF.

V is TRBV5-1 and J is TRBJ2-1; no clear D. V was shortened by 6 bases and J by 15 bases, with 22 bases between the two germline ends. The length of the CDR3 is 13 residues. Germline V lookup: CDR1 SGHRS, CDR2 YFSETQ. The CDR3 DNA sequence: TGCGCCAGCACCCCGGACCTTTCCCCAACGGCGTTCTTC. Protein: CASTPDLSPTAFF.

At least ten counts were recorded for this clonotype. The chain combines TRBV5-6 with TRBJ2-1; D may match TRBD1 or TRBD2 (5 bases each). V was cut by 1 base and J by 15 bases, with 14 bases left in between. The germline V gene has CDR1 SGHDT and CDR2 YYEEEE. This CDR3 region has 12 residues. DNA for the CDR3: TGTGCCAGCAGCTTGAATGGAGAGGGGCTGTTCTTC. Protein product: CASSLNGEGLFF.

This clonotype was recorded a few times. V usage is TRBV5-1 and J usage is TRBJ2-3; D might be TRBD2 (6 bases). The CDR3 consists of 16 residues. V dropped 4 bases and J dropped 0 bases, with 15 bases sitting between them. The germline CDR1 and CDR2 sequences are SGHRS and YFSETQ. CDR3 coding DNA: TGCGCCAGCAGCGTGGGGACTCTGTTTAGCACAGATACGCAGTATTTT. Translated: CASSVGTLFSTDTQYF.

V is TRBV12-3 or TRBV12-4 and J is TRBJ2-5, with D hard to call. Trimming pared 3 bases from V and 0 bases from J, leaving 11 bases between. The CDR3 sequence is 15 residues long. Here the CDR3 reads CASSLVTPYQETQYF. The CDR3 DNA is TGTGCCAGCAGTTTGGTAACGCCGTACCAAGAGACCCAGTACTTC.

This clonotype appeared a few times. Written as DNA, the CDR3 is TGTGCCAGCAGCCCGACAGGGTCCTTACGGAATTCACCCCTCCACTTT. It encodes CASSPTGSLRNSPLHF. The rearrangement joins TRBV6-1 to TRBJ1-6; TRBD1 agrees at 7 bases. Germline trimming cut 6 bases from V and 7 bases from J; bases unmatched to any gene: 12. The CDR3 covers 16 residues. The germline gives CDR1 MNHNS, CDR2 SASEGT.

The genes are TRBV20-1 and TRBJ2-1, with D uncertain. Germline values: CDR1 DFQATT, CDR2 SNEGSKA (reference sequence). The length of the CDR3 is 11 residues. V lost 1 base and J 7 bases, leaving 5 bases between the germline ends. The CDR3 here is CSARGMNEQFF. The CDR3 nucleotides read TGCAGTGCTAGAGGGATGAATGAGCAGTTCTTC.

At least ten counts were recorded for this clonotype. V gene TRBV5-1 combines with J gene TRBJ1-1; D may be TRBD1 (5 bases). Germline values: CDR1 SGHRS, CDR2 YFSETQ. The CDR3 covers 15 residues. The V end lost 4 bases, the J end lost 0 bases, and 13 bases lay between the germline ends. The CDR3 region has the DNA TGCGCCAGCAGCCTAACAACAGGACTGAACACTGAAGCTTTCTTT. Its protein is CASSLTTGLNTEAFF. The full variable domain, completed using reference TRBV5-1 and TRBJ1-1, is KAGVTQTPRYLIKTRGQQVTLSCSPISGHRSVSWYQQTPGQGLQFLFEYFSETQRNKGNFPGRFSGRQFSNSRSEMNVSTLELGDSALYLCASSLTTGLNTEAFFGQGTRLTVV.

J is TRBJ1-3 and V is TRBV20-1; unclear D gene. Trimming removed 0 bases at V and 0 bases at J, with 9 bases between. This CDR3 is built from 15 residues. Germline V gene sequence: CDR1 DFQATT, CDR2 SNEGSKA (reference sequence). The CDR3 sequence: CSARDVASSGNTIYF. Here the CDR3 DNA reads TGCAGTGCTAGAGATGTGGCTTCCTCTGGAAACACCATATATTTT.

The chain is built from TRBV28 and TRBJ2-6, with D maybe TRBD2 (6 bases). V was shortened by 11 bases and J by 2 bases, with 16 bases between the two germline ends. This CDR3 has 15 amino acids. The V gene's germline CDR1 is MDHEN and CDR2 SYDVKM. The CDR3 region has the DNA TGTGCCGCAGGCCCCCGGGGGACTGGGGCCAACGTCCTGACTTTC. Translating it yields CAAGPRGTGANVLTF.

On this clonotype: An end of the junction does not agree with germline; a read error may underlie this. This chain links TRBV27 with TRBJ1-2, with TRBD1 identical over 10 bases. The CDR3 spans 15 residues. Germline V gene data show CDR1 as MNHEY and CDR2 as SMNVEV (reference sequence). CDR3 nucleotide sequence: TGTGCCAGCAGTGAAGCCGGGACAGGGGTCTATGGCCACACCTTC. This gives the protein CASSEAGTGVYGHTF.